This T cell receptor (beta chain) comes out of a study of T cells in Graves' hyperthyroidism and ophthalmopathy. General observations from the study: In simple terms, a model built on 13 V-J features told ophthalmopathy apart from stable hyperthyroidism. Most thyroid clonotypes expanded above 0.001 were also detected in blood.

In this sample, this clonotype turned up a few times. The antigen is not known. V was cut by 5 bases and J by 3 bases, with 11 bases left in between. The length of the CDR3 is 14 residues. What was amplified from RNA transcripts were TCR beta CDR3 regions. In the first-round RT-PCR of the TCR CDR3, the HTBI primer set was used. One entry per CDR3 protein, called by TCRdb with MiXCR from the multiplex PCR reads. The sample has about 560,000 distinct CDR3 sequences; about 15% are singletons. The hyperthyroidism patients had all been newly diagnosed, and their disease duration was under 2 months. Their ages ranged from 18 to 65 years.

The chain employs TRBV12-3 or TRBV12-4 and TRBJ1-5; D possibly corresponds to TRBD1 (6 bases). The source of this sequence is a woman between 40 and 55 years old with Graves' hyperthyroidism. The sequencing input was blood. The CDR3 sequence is CASSQDRLNQPQHF. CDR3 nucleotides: TGTGCCAGCAGTCAGGACAGACTCAATCAGCCCCAGCATTTT.